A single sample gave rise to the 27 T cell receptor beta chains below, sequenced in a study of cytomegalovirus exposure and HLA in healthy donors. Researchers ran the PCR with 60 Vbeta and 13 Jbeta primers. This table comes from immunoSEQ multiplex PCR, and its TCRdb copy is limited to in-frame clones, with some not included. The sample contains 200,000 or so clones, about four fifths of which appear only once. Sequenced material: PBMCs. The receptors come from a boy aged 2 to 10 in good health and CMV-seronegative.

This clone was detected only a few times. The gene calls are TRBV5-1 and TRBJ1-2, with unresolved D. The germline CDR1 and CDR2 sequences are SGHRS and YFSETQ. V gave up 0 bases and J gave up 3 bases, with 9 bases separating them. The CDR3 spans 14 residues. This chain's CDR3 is CASSLAPRDYGYTF. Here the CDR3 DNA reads TGCGCCAGCAGCTTGGCCCCGAGAGACTATGGCTACACCTTC.

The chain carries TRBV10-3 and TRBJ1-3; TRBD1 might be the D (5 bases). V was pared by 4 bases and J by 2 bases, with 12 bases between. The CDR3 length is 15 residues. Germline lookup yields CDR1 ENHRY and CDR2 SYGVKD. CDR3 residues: CAISVRGKAGNTIYF. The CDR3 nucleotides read TGTGCCATCAGTGTACGGGGGAAAGCTGGAAACACCATATATTTT.

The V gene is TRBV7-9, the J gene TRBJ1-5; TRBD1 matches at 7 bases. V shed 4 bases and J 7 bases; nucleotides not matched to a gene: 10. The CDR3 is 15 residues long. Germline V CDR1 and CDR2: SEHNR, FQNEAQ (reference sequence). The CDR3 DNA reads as TGTGCCAGCAGCTCCACCAGGGAAGGGGGCCAGCCCCAGCATTTT. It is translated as CASSSTREGGQPQHF.

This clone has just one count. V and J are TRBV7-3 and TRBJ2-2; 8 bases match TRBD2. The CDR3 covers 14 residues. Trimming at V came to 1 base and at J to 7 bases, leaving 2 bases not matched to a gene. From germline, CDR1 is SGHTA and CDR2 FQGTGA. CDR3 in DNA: TGTGCCAGCAGCTTAAGTGCGGGGGGCGGGGAGCTGTTTTTT. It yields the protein CASSLSAGGGELFF.

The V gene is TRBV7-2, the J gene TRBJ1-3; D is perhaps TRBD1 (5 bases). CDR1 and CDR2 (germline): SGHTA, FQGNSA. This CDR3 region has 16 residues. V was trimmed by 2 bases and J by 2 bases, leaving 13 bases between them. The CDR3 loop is CASSLLGGQTGNTIYF. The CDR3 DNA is TGTGCCAGCAGCTTATTGGGGGGTCAAACTGGAAACACCATATATTTT.

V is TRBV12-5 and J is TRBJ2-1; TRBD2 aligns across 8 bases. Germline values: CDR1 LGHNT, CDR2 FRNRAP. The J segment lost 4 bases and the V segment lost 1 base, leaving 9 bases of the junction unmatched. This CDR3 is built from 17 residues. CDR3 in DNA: TGTGCTAGTGGTTTGGAGGTCGGGGGGGCCAGATACAATGAGCAGTTCTTC. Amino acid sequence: CASGLEVGGARYNEQFF.

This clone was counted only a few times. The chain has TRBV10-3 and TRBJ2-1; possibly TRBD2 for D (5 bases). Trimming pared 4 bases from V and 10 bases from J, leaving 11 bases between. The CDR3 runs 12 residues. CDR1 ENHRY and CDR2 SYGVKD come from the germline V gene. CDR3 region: CAISARAEEQFF. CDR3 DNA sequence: TGTGCCATCAGTGCGAGGGCAGAAGAGCAGTTCTTC.

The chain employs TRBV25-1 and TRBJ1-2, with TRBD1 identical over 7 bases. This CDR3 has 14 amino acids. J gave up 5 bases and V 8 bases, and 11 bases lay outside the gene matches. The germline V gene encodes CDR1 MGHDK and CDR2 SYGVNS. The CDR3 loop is CASFSQGQSYGYTF. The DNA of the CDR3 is TGTGCCAGCTTCTCTCAGGGACAGTCTTATGGCTACACCTTC.

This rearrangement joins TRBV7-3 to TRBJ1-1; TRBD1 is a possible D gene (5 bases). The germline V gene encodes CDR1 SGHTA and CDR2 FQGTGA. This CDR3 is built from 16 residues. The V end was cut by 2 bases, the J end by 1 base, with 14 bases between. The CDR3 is CASSLRGSGQNTEAFF. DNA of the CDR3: TGTGCCAGCAGCTTACGTGGTTCAGGGCAGAACACTGAAGCTTTCTTT.

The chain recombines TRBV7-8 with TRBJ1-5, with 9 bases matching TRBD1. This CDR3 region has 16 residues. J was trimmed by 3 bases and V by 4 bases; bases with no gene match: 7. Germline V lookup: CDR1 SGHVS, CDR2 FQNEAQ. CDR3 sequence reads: CASSSYRGPPNQPQHF. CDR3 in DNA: TGTGCCAGCAGCTCCTACAGGGGGCCCCCCAATCAGCCCCAGCATTTT.

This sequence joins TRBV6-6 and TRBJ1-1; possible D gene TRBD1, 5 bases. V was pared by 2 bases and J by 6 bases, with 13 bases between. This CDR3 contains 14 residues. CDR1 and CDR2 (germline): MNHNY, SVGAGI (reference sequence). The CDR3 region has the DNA TGTGCCAGCAGTTACGCCCCCTACAGGTCTGAAGCTTTCTTT. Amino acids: CASSYAPYRSEAFF.

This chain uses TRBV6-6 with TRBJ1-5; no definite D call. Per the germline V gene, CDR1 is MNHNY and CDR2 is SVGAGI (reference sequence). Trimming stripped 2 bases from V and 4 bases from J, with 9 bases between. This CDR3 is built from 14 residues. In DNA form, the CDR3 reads TGTGCCAGCAGTTACGGACGGGGAAATCAGCCCCAGCATTTT. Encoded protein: CASSYGRGNQPQHF.

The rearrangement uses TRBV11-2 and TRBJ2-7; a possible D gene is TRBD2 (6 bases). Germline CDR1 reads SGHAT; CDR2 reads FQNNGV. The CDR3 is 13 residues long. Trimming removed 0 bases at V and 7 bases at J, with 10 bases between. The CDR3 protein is CASSLDLRGEQYF. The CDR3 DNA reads TGTGCCAGCAGCTTAGATCTCCGGGGGGAGCAGTACTTC.

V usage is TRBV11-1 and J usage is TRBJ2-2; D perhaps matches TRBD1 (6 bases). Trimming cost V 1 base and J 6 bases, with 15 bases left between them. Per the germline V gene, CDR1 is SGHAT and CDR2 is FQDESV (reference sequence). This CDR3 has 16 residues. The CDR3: CASSLGTAGAPGELFF. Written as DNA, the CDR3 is TGTGCCAGCAGCTTAGGAACGGCAGGGGCCCCCGGGGAGCTGTTTTTT.

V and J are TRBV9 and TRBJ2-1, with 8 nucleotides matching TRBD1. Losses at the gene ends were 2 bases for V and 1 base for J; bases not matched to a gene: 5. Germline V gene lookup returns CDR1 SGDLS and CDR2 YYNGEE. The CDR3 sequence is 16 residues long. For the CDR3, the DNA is TGTGCCAGCAGCGTCGCACAGGGGGGATCCTACAATGAGCAGTTCTTC. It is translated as CASSVAQGGSYNEQFF.

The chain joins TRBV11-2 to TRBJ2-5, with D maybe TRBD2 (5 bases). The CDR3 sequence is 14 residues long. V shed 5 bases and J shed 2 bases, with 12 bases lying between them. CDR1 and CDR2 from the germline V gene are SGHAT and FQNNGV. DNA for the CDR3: TGTGCCAGCAGCACCGGACTCACACAAGAGACCCAGTACTTC. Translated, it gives CASSTGLTQETQYF.

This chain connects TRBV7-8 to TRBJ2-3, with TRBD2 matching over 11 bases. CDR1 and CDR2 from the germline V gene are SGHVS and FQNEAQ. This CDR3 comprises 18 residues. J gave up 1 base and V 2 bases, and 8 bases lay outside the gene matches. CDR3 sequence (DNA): TGTGCCAGCAGCTTAAGGGCTAGCGGGGGGCAAGGCACAGATACGCAGTATTTT. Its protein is CASSLRASGGQGTDTQYF.

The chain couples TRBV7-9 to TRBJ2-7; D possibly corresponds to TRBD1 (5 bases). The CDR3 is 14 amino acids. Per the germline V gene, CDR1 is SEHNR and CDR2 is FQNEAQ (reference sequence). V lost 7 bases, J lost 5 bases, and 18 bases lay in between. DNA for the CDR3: TGTGCCAGCAACCCTACTCCAGGGCAGGACGAGCAGTACTTC. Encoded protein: CASNPTPGQDEQYF.

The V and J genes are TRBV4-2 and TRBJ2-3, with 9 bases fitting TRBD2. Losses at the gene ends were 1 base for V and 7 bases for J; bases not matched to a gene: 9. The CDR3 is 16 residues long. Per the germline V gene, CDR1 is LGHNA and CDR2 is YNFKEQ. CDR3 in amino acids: CASSQVPGLATHTQYF. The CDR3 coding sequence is TGTGCCAGCAGCCAAGTCCCCGGACTAGCGACTCATACGCAGTATTTT.

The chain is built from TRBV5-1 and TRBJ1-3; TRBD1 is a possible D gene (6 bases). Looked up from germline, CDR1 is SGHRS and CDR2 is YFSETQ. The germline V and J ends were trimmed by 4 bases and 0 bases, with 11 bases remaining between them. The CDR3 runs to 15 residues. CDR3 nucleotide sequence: TGCGCCAGCAGCGTTGGACAGAGCTCTGGAAACACCATATATTTT. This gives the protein CASSVGQSSGNTIYF.

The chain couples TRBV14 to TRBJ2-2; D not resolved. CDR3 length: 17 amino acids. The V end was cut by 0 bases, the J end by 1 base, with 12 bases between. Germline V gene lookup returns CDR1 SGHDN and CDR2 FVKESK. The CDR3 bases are TGTGCCAGCAGCCAAGATGAGTGGGCAGGGAACACCGGGGAGCTGTTTTTT. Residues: CASSQDEWAGNTGELFF.

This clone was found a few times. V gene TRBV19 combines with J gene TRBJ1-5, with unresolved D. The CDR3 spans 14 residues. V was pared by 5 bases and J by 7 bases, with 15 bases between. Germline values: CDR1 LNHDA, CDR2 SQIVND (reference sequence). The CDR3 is CASSLSQVRQPQHF. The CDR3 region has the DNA TGTGCCAGTAGTCTCTCCCAGGTTCGACAGCCCCAGCATTTT.

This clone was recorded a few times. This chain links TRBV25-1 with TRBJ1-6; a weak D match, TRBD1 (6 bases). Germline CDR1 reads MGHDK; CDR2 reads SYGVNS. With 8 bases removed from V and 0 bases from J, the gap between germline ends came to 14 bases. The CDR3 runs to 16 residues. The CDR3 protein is CASSQGPSSYNSPLHF. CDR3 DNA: TGTGCCAGCTCCCAGGGGCCCAGCTCCTATAATTCACCCCTCCACTTT.

For the CDR3, the DNA is TGTGCCAGCAGTGGGCTGGGCGGGGGAGAAACAGATACGCAGTATTTT. Its translation: CASSGLGGGETDTQYF. The chain joins TRBV2 to TRBJ2-3; 7 nucleotides align to TRBD2. Losses at the gene ends were 4 bases for V and 3 bases for J; bases not matched to a gene: 10. Germline V gene sequence: CDR1 SNHLY, CDR2 FYNNEI. The CDR3 has 16 residues.

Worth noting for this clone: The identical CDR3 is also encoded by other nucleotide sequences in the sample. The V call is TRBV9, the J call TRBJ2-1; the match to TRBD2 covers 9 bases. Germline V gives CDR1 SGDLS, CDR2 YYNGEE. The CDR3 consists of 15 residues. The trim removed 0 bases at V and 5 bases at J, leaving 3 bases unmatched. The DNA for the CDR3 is TGTGCCAGCAGCGTAGCGAGCGGGGGGCACAATGAGCAGTTCTTC. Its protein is CASSVASGGHNEQFF.

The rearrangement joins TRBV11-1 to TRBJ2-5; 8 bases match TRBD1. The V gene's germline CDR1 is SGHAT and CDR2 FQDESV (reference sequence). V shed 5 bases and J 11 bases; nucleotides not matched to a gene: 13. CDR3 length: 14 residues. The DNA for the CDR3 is TGTGCCAGCAGCCCCTCCCGGACAGGGAGACAGCAGTACTTC. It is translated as CASSPSRTGRQQYF.

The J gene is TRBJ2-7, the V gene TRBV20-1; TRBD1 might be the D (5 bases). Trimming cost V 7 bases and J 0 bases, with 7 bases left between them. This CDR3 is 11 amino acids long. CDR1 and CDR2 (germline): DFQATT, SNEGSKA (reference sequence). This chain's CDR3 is CSGQSSYEQYF. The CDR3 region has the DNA TGCAGTGGACAGTCCTCCTACGAGCAGTACTTC.